One sample yielded the 5 T cell receptor beta chains listed below, sequenced in a study of CD8 T cells in Susac syndrome. Random hexamers served to reverse transcribe about 0.5 to 1 ug RNA. TCRdb re-called the immunoSEQ multiplex PCR reads through MiXCR, storing one row per CDR3 protein. The repertoire holds about 120,000 distinct CDR3 sequences, with roughly 94% as singletons. Material for sequencing was CD8+ T cells from PBMCs. These TCRs come from a human donor with Susac syndrome.

The chain carries TRBV27 and TRBJ1-6; D unclear. This CDR3 contains 14 residues. The V and J ends lost 5 bases and 0 bases respectively, with 5 bases between them. Per germline, CDR1 MNHEY and CDR2 SMNVEV (reference sequence). CDR3: CASSPSSYNSPLHF. The CDR3 bases are TGTGCCAGCAGTCCGAGCTCCTATAATTCACCCCTCCACTTT.

The V call is TRBV13, the J call TRBJ2-1; D might be TRBD2 (5 bases). The V end was cut by 3 bases, the J end by 2 bases, with 14 bases between. From germline, CDR1 is PRHDT and CDR2 FYEKMQ (reference sequence). The CDR3 length is 16 residues. CDR3 DNA sequence: TGTGCCAGCAGCTTGGGCGAGGGCCGTACCTACAATGAGCAGTTCTTC. Protein sequence: CASSLGEGRTYNEQFF.

V usage is TRBV5-6 and J usage is TRBJ2-7, with D perhaps given as TRBD1 or TRBD2 (5 bases each). This CDR3 region has 13 residues. V lost 2 bases and J lost 1, with 7 bases in between. The germline gives CDR1 SGHDT, CDR2 YYEEEE. CDR3 sequence (DNA): TGTGCCAGCAGCTTCGAGGGGTCCTACGAGCAGTACTTC. Residues: CASSFEGSYEQYF. Based on the CDR3 plus reference TRBV5-6 and TRBJ2-7, the full variable domain is DAGVTQSPTHLIKTRGQQVTLRCSPKSGHDTVSWYQQALGQGPQFIFQYYEEEERQRGNFPDRFSGHQFPNYSSELNVNALLLGDSALYLCASSFEGSYEQYFGPGTRLTVT.

The chain joins TRBV12-5 to TRBJ1-4; D gene uncertain. CDR1 is LGHNT and CDR2 is FRNRAP in the germline V gene. The CDR3 sequence is 14 residues long. Trimming cost V 9 bases and J 0 bases, with 11 bases left between them. CDR3 sequence reads: CASGLPPTNEKLFF. In DNA form, the CDR3 reads TGTGCTAGCGGCCTCCCGCCAACTAATGAAAAACTGTTTTTT. Full variable domain (rest looked up from reference TRBV12-5 and TRBJ1-4): DARVTQTPRHKVTEMGQEVTMRCQPILGHNTVFWYRQTMMQGLELLAYFRNRAPLDDSGMPKDRFSAEMPDATLATLKIQPSEPRDSAVYFCASGLPPTNEKLFFGSGTQLSVL.

The rearrangement joins TRBV6-5 to TRBJ1-2; weak D call: TRBD1 (5 bases). The CDR3 runs to 12 residues. Germline V gene data show CDR1 as MNHEY and CDR2 as SVGAGI. The V end lost 1 base, the J end lost 8 bases, and 8 bases lay between the germline ends. The CDR3 DNA reads TGTGCCAGCAGTTACTTAGGGGTCGGCTACACCTTC. Translating it yields CASSYLGVGYTF.